This T cell receptor beta chain was documented in a study of blood T cell repertoires in COVID-19 (dated by TCRdb to 2019 to 2021). In terms of the full investigation: Samples covering the acute and convalescent phases of COVID-19 were provided by collaborators in the United States, Italy and Spain. Samples came from the ongoing ImmuneRACE study (first 160 participants) plus 1,254 subjects from 6 global collaborators. HLA class I and class II types, where available, came from metadata supplied by the sample provider rather than from assay-based typing. The prospective study material was composed of cDNA or gDNA derived from T cells, B-cell-depleted T cells, or PBMCs. Nearly every sample came with metadata listing a de-identified subject ID, COVID-19 status, age in years and sex. Deeply sampled blood TCRbeta repertoires from subjects exposed to, actively infected with, or recovered from COVID-19 were included in the dataset. A freely available public database, intended as a resource for researchers studying the immune response to SARS-CoV-2, is where the repertoires were released. Results and caveats for the whole study, not just this receptor: How much clinical and demographic metadata was included differed by source and by participant, and the metadata was provided uncurated.

Each collaborating institution followed its own protocols to collect whole blood in K2EDTA tubes. For TCRbeta analysis, collaborator samples were shipped as frozen whole blood, as isolated PBMCs, or as DNA extracted from either sample type. TCRbeta CDR3 regions were amplified from genomic DNA using the immunoSEQ Assay, a bias-controlled multiplex PCR. The paper's data handling went like this. Within the assay, amplification of reference gene primers was used to estimate how many nucleated cells each sample contained. To quantify the absolute abundance of each unique TCRbeta CDR3 rearrangement, sequence reads were collapsed and filtered. For each sample, productive Simpson clonality was calculated by taking the square root of Simpson's diversity index across productive rearrangements. TCRdb retrieved this table from immuneACCESS and kept in-frame rearrangements only. Not all clones are present; in checked studies, unresolved V genes account for under half, and no reason is known for the remainder. V and J calls plus clone size are reproduced from that table; the DNA served to infer D and trimming. Within this sample are tens of thousands of clones, with 83% of them counted one time only. Jointly, the top ten make up roughly 32% of the sample.

To note about this clone: The specificity of this receptor is unknown. No much larger clone exists at a distance of one base, and base qualities are not known.

The TCR was taken from an elderly woman with acute or convalescent COVID-19. Material for sequencing was peripheral blood.

This receptor has the CDR3 CASSLGPRNYNTGELFF. The DNA sequence is TGTGCCAGCAGCTTAGGTCCCCGCAACTATAACACCGGGGAGCTGTTTTTT. Recombination connected TRBV7-2 to TRBJ2-2; there is no confident call for the D gene. V and J lose 1 base and 2 bases, and a span of 14 bases separates them. In the germline V gene, CDR1 corresponds to SGHTA and CDR2 to FQGNSA. The CDR3 starts with the cysteine, ends with the phenylalanine, and has 17 residues. The read is trimmed to its CDR3 DNA, 51 bases read in frame from base 1.